One sample yielded the 17 T cell receptor beta chains listed below, sequenced in a study of beta chain features in type 1 diabetes. Whole-study results and caveats: Shorter TCRB CDR3s, moderately but significantly so, marked every one of the four CD4+ subsets in Type 1 diabetes patients.

Every bit of the isolated RNA underwent reverse transcription, so sequencing read expressed TCRB transcripts. The repertoire was sequenced with immunoSEQ multiplex PCR; TCRdb's copy has only in-frame clones and lacks some. In the table there are about 28,000 clones, roughly two thirds of which are singletons. Which antigens these TCRs recognize remains unknown. Sequences were obtained from Tregs from blood. Every receptor here comes from a woman under 40 with type 1 diabetes.

The genes are TRBV7-2 and TRBJ2-7; perhaps TRBD2 as D (5 bases). Germline V gene data show CDR1 as SGHTA and CDR2 as FQGNSA. The CDR3 consists of 15 residues. V was shortened by 1 base and J by 3 bases, with 13 bases between the two germline ends. The CDR3 region has the DNA TGTGCCAGCAGCTTAGACCCGGGGTATATCTACGAGCAGTACTTC. Translating gives CASSLDPGYIYEQYF.

This clone was found a few times. J is TRBJ2-7 and V is TRBV5-1; 15 bases fit TRBD2. CDR1 SGHRS and CDR2 YFSETQ come from the germline V gene. CDR3 length equals 17 residues. The ends lost 4 bases at V and 1 base at J; junction bases unmatched: 6. CDR3 amino acids: CASSPGLAGGASYEQYF. The CDR3 DNA is TGCGCCAGCAGCCCGGGACTAGCGGGAGGAGCGTCCTACGAGCAGTACTTC.

The J gene is TRBJ2-5, the V gene TRBV5-1; D is undetermined. Germline V CDR1 and CDR2: SGHRS, YFSETQ. The ends were cut back, 0 bases at V and 4 bases at J, with 10 bases in the middle. This CDR3 is built from 14 residues. The CDR3 sequence: CASSLGLAGETQYF. For the CDR3, the DNA is TGCGCCAGCAGCTTGGGGCTGGCTGGAGAGACCCAGTACTTC. Full variable domain (remainder filled in from reference TRBV5-1 and TRBJ2-5): KAGVTQTPRYLIKTRGQQVTLSCSPISGHRSVSWYQQTPGQGLQFLFEYFSETQRNKGNFPGRFSGRQFSNSRSEMNVSTLELGDSALYLCASSLGLAGETQYFGPGTRLLVL.

V and J are TRBV7-3 and TRBJ2-1; a possible D gene is TRBD2 (5 bases). The CDR3 length is 16 residues. Trimming shortened V by 5 bases and J by 8 bases, and 22 bases separated the two germline ends. The germline V gene encodes CDR1 SGHTA and CDR2 FQGTGA. CDR3 protein: CASSPKSGIMGDEQFF. CDR3 coding DNA: TGTGCCAGCAGCCCCAAGAGCGGTATTATGGGAGATGAGCAGTTCTTC.

This chain connects TRBV6-6 to TRBJ1-2, with D hard to call. V was pared by 7 bases and J by 7 bases, with 19 bases between. This CDR3 is built from 14 residues. In germline, CDR1 is MNHNY, CDR2 SVGAGI (reference sequence). The DNA of the CDR3 is TGTGCCAGCACTCCGAGCGACGGTGCGGGTGGCTACACCTTC. Translation: CASTPSDGAGGYTF.

The chain uses TRBV5-4 and TRBJ1-2, with 7 positions matching TRBD1. The germline gives CDR1 SGHNT, CDR2 YYREEE (reference sequence). V lost 0 bases to trimming and J lost 7 bases; unmatched junction nucleotides: 6. This CDR3 region has 14 residues. CDR3 DNA: TGTGCCAGCAGCTTGGAGACAGGGTCGCGTGGCTACACCTTC. It is translated as CASSLETGSRGYTF.

The V and J genes are TRBV7-6 and TRBJ1-1; the D is unclear. Deletions cut 3 bases from V and 1 base from J, with 6 bases between. The CDR3 covers 13 residues. The germline gives CDR1 SGHVS, CDR2 FNYEAQ. CDR3 amino acids: CASSFAENTEAFF. In DNA, the CDR3 is TGTGCCAGCAGCTTTGCAGAGAACACTGAAGCTTTCTTT.

The sample holds a few counts of this clone. The rearrangement uses TRBV7-2 and TRBJ1-1, with D hard to call. The CDR3 contains 13 residues. The V gene lost 2 bases and the J gene lost 1 base, with 5 bases spanning the gap. The germline gives CDR1 SGHTA, CDR2 FQGNSA. The CDR3 DNA follows: TGTGCCAGCAGCTTAAGCCGGAACACTGAAGCTTTCTTT. This translates into CASSLSRNTEAFF.

The chain uses TRBV30 and TRBJ2-1; unclear D gene. Germline values: CDR1 GTSNPN, CDR2 SVGIG (reference sequence). This CDR3 region has 11 residues. With 3 bases removed from V and 5 bases from J, the gap between germline ends came to 5 bases. The CDR3 DNA sequence: TGTGCCTGGAGGGCCCACAATGAGCAGTTCTTC. Encoded protein: CAWRAHNEQFF.

There are a few counts of this clone. The V call is TRBV19, the J call TRBJ1-1, with a possible D match to TRBD1 (5 bases). Germline V gives CDR1 LNHDA, CDR2 SQIVND (reference sequence). V lost 0 bases, J lost 6 bases, and 11 bases lay in between. This CDR3 region has 14 residues. The CDR3 region is CASSIDGGRAEAFF. CDR3 nucleotides: TGTGCCAGTAGTATAGACGGGGGACGCGCTGAAGCTTTCTTT. The full variable domain, with the rest looked up from reference TRBV19 and TRBJ1-1, is DGGITQSPKYLFRKEGQNVTLSCEQNLNHDAMYWYRQDPGQGLRLIYYSQIVNDFQKGDIAEGYSVSREKKESFPLTVTSAQKNPTAFYLCASSIDGGRAEAFFGQGTRLTVV.

This sequence joins TRBV7-2 and TRBJ2-5; 13 bases match TRBD2. Near its end, the DNA agrees better with TRBJ2-7, so the J call may be wrong. The CDR3 is 15 amino acids. Germline V gene lookup returns CDR1 SGHTA and CDR2 FQGNSA. CDR3 DNA sequence: TGTGCCAGCAGCCGCCCGACTAGCGGGAGGTCCGAGCAGTACTTC. Translation gives CASSRPTSGRSEQYF.

The genes are TRBV5-6 and TRBJ1-4, with 12 nucleotides matching TRBD1. CDR3 length equals 14 residues. CDR1 and CDR2 from the germline V gene are SGHDT and YYEEEE. V shed 4 bases and J 7 bases; nucleotides not matched to a gene: 2. The CDR3 DNA reads TGTGCCAGCAGCGGGGACAGGGGGCGTGAAAAACTGTTTTTT. Translating gives CASSGDRGREKLFF. The variable domain in full, completed from reference TRBV5-6 and TRBJ1-4, reads DAGVTQSPTHLIKTRGQQVTLRCSPKSGHDTVSWYQQALGQGPQFIFQYYEEEERQRGNFPDRFSGHQFPNYSSELNVNALLLGDSALYLCASSGDRGREKLFFGSGTQLSVL.

This clone appeared a few times. The gene calls are TRBV5-1 and TRBJ2-1; D is possibly TRBD2 (6 bases). CDR1 and CDR2 from the germline V gene are SGHRS and YFSETQ. This CDR3 has 13 residues. V was cut by 0 bases and J by 7 bases, with 8 bases left in between. Here the CDR3 reads CASSLVLANEQFF. The CDR3 region has the DNA TGCGCCAGCAGCTTGGTTCTAGCGAATGAGCAGTTCTTC. The full variable domain, in which reference TRBV5-1 and TRBJ2-1 provide the parts outside the CDR3, is KAGVTQTPRYLIKTRGQQVTLSCSPISGHRSVSWYQQTPGQGLQFLFEYFSETQRNKGNFPGRFSGRQFSNSRSEMNVSTLELGDSALYLCASSLVLANEQFFGPGTRLTVL.

V usage is TRBV5-1 and J usage is TRBJ2-3; TRBD2 agrees at 9 bases. Trimming cost V 4 bases and J 1 base; bases outside gene matches: 4. This CDR3 is 15 amino acids long. Germline lookup yields CDR1 SGHRS and CDR2 YFSETQ. The CDR3 protein is CASSPSGIGTDTQYF. In DNA form, the CDR3 reads TGCGCCAGCAGCCCTAGCGGGATTGGCACAGATACGCAGTATTTT.

This clone was counted only a few times. V and J are TRBV7-3 and TRBJ2-3, with D maybe TRBD1 (5 bases). Germline CDR1 SGHTA, CDR2 FQGTGA. The CDR3 has 14 residues. Trimming cost V 1 base and J 2 bases, with 7 bases left between them. The CDR3: CASSLIGDTDTQYF. The DNA of the CDR3 is TGTGCCAGCAGCTTAATAGGGGACACAGATACGCAGTATTTT.

The J gene is TRBJ2-7, the V gene TRBV28; D unclear. Germline values: CDR1 MDHEN, CDR2 SYDVKM. Trimming took off 7 bases at V and 1 base at J, with 5 bases between the two ends. The CDR3 runs to 11 residues. The CDR3 DNA reads as TGTGCCAGCACTCGGTCCTACGAGCAGTACTTC. Translating gives CASTRSYEQYF.

The chain employs TRBV6-5 and TRBJ2-3, with unresolved D. CDR3 length: 15 residues. The germline V gene encodes CDR1 MNHEY and CDR2 SVGAGI. V was trimmed by 0 bases and J by 2 bases, leaving 9 bases between them. Written as DNA, the CDR3 is TGTGCCAGCAGTTACTCGTATAGAAACACAGATACGCAGTATTTT. Protein sequence: CASSYSYRNTDTQYF.